This T cell receptor beta chain stems from a study of human T cells and chemical hapten exposure. Time point here: pre-sensitization, week 0. Specified treatment: therapeutic diphenylcyclopropenone sensitization with weekly scalp DPC. V was pared by 3 bases and J by 8 bases, with 14 bases between. The V gene's germline CDR1 is KGHSH and CDR2 LQKENI. The CDR3 sequence is 15 residues long. There are many counts of this clonotype. MiXCR, applied by TCRdb to the RACE reads, yields one record per CDR3 protein. The data contain 250,000 to 300,000 distinct CDR3 sequences, roughly 7.4% of them singletons. The sample here was whole blood, taken in connection with sensitization to the hapten diphenylcyclopropenone (DPC). The J gene is TRBJ1-6, the V gene TRBV18, with D unresolved. The TCR originated in a man between 18 and 35 years old with alopecia areata. Some clones in this sample may be carry-over from other donors' samples. The chain's CDR3 is CASSPYPAPHSPLHF. The CDR3 DNA reads as TGTGCCAGCTCACCGTACCCTGCCCCGCATTCACCCCTCCACTTT.